Listed here are 3 T cell receptor beta chains from one sample, sequenced in a study of long-term antiretroviral therapy in people with HIV (dated by TCRdb to between 2021 and 2022). Sequencing of the TRB variable region was done with the immunoSEQ hsTCRB v3.0 assay at survey level resolution. The source is immuneACCESS, and TCRdb retained only in-frame sequences with V and J called. Part of the clones is not carried over; for the studies checked, unresolved V genes explain less than half of this, and the remainder is unexplained. The sample includes some 47,000 clones, with about 95% observed a single time. Approximately 2.5% of the sample lies in the top ten. The source material was unsorted PBMCs, sampled 3.7 years after starting antiretroviral therapy. Every receptor here comes from a woman aged 50 to 60 with HIV.

CDR3 in DNA: TGCGCCAGCAGCCCCGGGGACCTCCAGGGGATTCGGTCCGGAAACACCATATATTTT. Amino acid sequence: CASSPGDLQGIRSGNTIYF. The chain links TRBV5-1 to TRBJ1-3; weak D call: TRBD1 (6 bases). Trimming removed 4 bases from V and 4 bases from J, with 27 bases in between. Germline CDR1 SGHRS, CDR2 YFSETQ. This CDR3 is built from 19 residues.

The genes are TRBV20-1 and TRBJ2-5; D call uncertain. The V gene lost 1 base and the J gene lost 5 bases, with 5 bases spanning the gap. The CDR3 totals 11 residues. CDR1 is DFQATT, CDR2 SNEGSKA, per germline (reference sequence). The CDR3: CSARASETQYF. CDR3 DNA: TGCAGTGCTAGAGCTTCGGAGACCCAGTACTTC.

The rearrangement joins TRBV7-3 to TRBJ1-2; the match to TRBD1 covers 10 bases. Germline-derived CDR1 and CDR2 are SGHTA and FQGTGA. V trimming: 3 bases; J trimming: 2 bases; junction bases outside the gene matches: 3. The CDR3 extends over 15 amino acids. The CDR3 sequence: CASSFGQGVNYGYTF. The CDR3 nucleotides read TGTGCCAGCAGCTTTGGACAGGGGGTGAACTATGGCTACACCTTC.